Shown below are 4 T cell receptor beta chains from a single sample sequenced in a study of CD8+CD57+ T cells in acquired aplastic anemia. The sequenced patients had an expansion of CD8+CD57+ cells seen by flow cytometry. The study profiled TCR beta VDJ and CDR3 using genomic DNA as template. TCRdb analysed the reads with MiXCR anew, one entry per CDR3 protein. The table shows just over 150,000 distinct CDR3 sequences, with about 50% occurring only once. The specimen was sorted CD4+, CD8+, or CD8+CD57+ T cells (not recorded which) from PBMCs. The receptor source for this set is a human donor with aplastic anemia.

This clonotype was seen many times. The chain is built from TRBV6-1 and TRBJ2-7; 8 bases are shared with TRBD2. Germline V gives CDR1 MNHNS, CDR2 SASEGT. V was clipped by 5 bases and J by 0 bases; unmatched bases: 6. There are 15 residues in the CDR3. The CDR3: CASSKTSAPSYEQYF. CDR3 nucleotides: TGTGCCAGCAGTAAGACTAGCGCCCCCTCCTACGAGCAGTACTTC.

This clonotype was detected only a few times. For the CDR3, the DNA is TGTGCTTCGCAGGGGTTCACTGAAGCTTTCTTT. This codes for CASQGFTEAFF. This chain links TRBV27 with TRBJ1-1, with a weak D call TRBD1 (6 bases). CDR1 is MNHEY and CDR2 is SMNVEV in the germline V gene (reference sequence). This CDR3 is built from 11 residues.

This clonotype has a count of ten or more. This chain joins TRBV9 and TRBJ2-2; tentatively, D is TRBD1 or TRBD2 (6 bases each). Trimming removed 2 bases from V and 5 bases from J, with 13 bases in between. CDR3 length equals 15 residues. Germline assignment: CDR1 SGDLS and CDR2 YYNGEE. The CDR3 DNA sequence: TGTGCCAGCAGCGTTACTCGGGGGCCGACCGGGGAGCTGTTTTTT. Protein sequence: CASSVTRGPTGELFF.

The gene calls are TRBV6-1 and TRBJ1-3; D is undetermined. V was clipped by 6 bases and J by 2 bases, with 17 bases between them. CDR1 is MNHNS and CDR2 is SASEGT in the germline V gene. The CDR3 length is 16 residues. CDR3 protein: CASSPAGLRTGNTIYF. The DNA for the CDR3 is TGTGCCAGCAGCCCGGCTGGATTAAGGACTGGAAACACCATATATTTT.